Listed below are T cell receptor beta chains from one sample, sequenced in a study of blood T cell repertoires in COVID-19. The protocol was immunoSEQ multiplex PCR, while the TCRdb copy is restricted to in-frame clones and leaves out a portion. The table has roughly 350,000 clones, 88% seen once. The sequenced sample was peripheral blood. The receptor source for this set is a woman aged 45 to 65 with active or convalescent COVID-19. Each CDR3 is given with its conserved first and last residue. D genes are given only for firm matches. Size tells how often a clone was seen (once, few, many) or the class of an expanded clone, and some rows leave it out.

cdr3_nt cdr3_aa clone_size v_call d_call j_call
TGTGCCAGCAGGACAACACAGGGGGCGGGCGAGCAGTACTTC CASRTTQGAGEQYF - TRBV6-6 TRBD1 TRBJ2-7
TGTGCCAGCAGTCCACAGGGGACTGAAGCTTTCTTT CASSPQGTEAFF - TRBV27 TRBD1 TRBJ1-1
TGTGCCAGCAGCGTAGGATCAGGGGTTTTCCATTACGAGCAGTACTTC CASSVGSGVFHYEQYF - TRBV9 - TRBJ2-7
TGTGCCAGCAGCGTAGCGGGGGGTACCCAAGAGACCCAGTACTTC CASSVAGGTQETQYF - TRBV9 TRBD2 TRBJ2-5
TGTGCCAGCAGTTTAGAGGGACAGTACGAGCAGTACTTC CASSLEGQYEQYF once TRBV12-3/TRBV12-4 TRBD1 TRBJ2-7
TGTGCCAGCAGTTTAGAAAGAGCAGGGGAGCTGTTTTTT CASSLERAGELFF once TRBV6-5 - TRBJ2-2
TGCGCCAGCAGCTACTACTCGGGACAGGGAAGGTACGAGCAGTACTTC CASSYYSGQGRYEQYF - TRBV5-1 TRBD1 TRBJ2-7
TGCGCCAGCAGCCAAAACGGCGGCGAGCAGTACTTC CASSQNGGEQYF - TRBV4-1 - TRBJ2-7
TGTGCCAGCAGCTTAGCAGGACAGGGGAGAGGCTACACCTTC CASSLAGQGRGYTF once TRBV11-2 TRBD1 TRBJ1-2
TGTGCCACCAGCAGAGCTTGGAGCGGGGGCTCAGATACGCAGTATTTT CATSRAWSGGSDTQYF - TRBV15 TRBD2 TRBJ2-3
TGCAGCGTTGAAGTCTTAGGTCAGGGCAATGAGCAGTTCTTC CSVEVLGQGNEQFF - TRBV29-1 - TRBJ2-1
TGTGCCAGCAGTGAAAGGCAGGGGGAATCACCCCTCCACTTT CASSERQGESPLHF once TRBV2 TRBD1 TRBJ1-6
TGTGCCAGCAGTTTATCGAACGGAGATACGCAGTATTTT CASSLSNGDTQYF - TRBV27 - TRBJ2-3
TGTGCCAGCAGCTTGCCCCGGGGGGACGGCTACACCTTC CASSLPRGDGYTF - TRBV5-4 - TRBJ1-2
TGTGCCAGTAGTACACAGGGGATTGGCGATGGCTACACCTTC CASSTQGIGDGYTF - TRBV19 TRBD1 TRBJ1-2
TGTGCCAGCAGCATGTCAGGGGGTGCCTACGAGCAGTACTTC CASSMSGGAYEQYF - TRBV28 TRBD1 TRBJ2-7
TGTGCCAGCTCACCTACGTCAGGGGTTGACTATGGCTACACCTTC CASSPTSGVDYGYTF - TRBV18 - TRBJ1-2
TGCGCCAGCAGCCAAGAACCGACATATGGCTACACCTTC CASSQEPTYGYTF - TRBV4-3 - TRBJ1-2
TGTGCCAGCAGTGACTTCACCGGGGAGCTGTTTTTT CASSDFTGELFF - TRBV12-3/TRBV12-4 - TRBJ2-2
TGTGCCAGCAGTTATTTCGACAGGGAAGGGGGCACTGAAGCTTTCTTT CASSYFDREGGTEAFF - TRBV6-5 TRBD1 TRBJ1-1
TGTGCCATCTCAGGGTTATCTGGAAACACCATATATTTT CAISGLSGNTIYF - TRBV6-6 - TRBJ1-3
TGTGCCATCAGTGTGCTACAGGGGATGAACACTGAAGCTTTCTTT CAISVLQGMNTEAFF - TRBV10-3 TRBD1 TRBJ1-1
TGCGCCAGCAGCTTGAGCAGCGTAGTCACCTACAATGAGCAGTTCTTC CASSLSSVVTYNEQFF - TRBV5-1 - TRBJ2-1
TGTGCCAGCTCCCCCGGCGGGACAGGACACACTGAAGCTTTCTTT CASSPGGTGHTEAFF - TRBV18 TRBD1 TRBJ1-1
TGTGCCAGCAGTTACCTGGCTCAGCAGGCCATATATTTT CASSYLAQQAIYF - TRBV6-6 - TRBJ1-3
TGTGCCAGCAGCTTTACCGAGGGGGCTGACGGCTACACCTTC CASSFTEGADGYTF - TRBV11-2 TRBD1 TRBJ1-2
TGTGCCATCAGTGGGGACAGGGGTCCCTACGAGCAGTACTTC CAISGDRGPYEQYF - TRBV10-3 TRBD1 TRBJ2-7
TGTGCCAGCAGTCGCCGGACAGGGGGCAACGAGCAGTACTTC CASSRRTGGNEQYF - TRBV11-2 TRBD1 TRBJ2-7
TGTGCCAGCAGCTTAGATTTGCTAGCGCCCCCCGATACGCAGTATTTT CASSLDLLAPPDTQYF few TRBV7-2 - TRBJ2-3
TGTGCCAGCAGCCCCGAGCAGGTTAATTCACCCCTCCACTTT CASSPEQVNSPLHF - TRBV6-2/TRBV6-3 - TRBJ1-6
TGTGCCAGTAGTATTGGCAGGGGCGATCGGGACACTGAAGCTTTCTTT CASSIGRGDRDTEAFF - TRBV19 - TRBJ1-1
TGTGCCAGTAGTATGCGGCCAGAGATCTATGGCTACACCTTC CASSMRPEIYGYTF - TRBV19 - TRBJ1-2
TGCAGCGTGGGGTCCAAAGGACATAGCTTGAACACTGAAGCTTTCTTT CSVGSKGHSLNTEAFF - TRBV29-1 - TRBJ1-1
TGTGCCAGTAGTCTAAGAGTCACAGATACGCAGTATTTT CASSLRVTDTQYF - TRBV19 - TRBJ2-3
TGTGCCAGCACCCAAGGACAGGGCTACCTCGGGGAGCTGTTTTTT CASTQGQGYLGELFF many TRBV5-8 TRBD1 TRBJ2-2
TGTGCCAGCTCACCACTCGGTAGCTCCTACAATGAGCAGTTCTTC CASSPLGSSYNEQFF - TRBV18 - TRBJ2-1
TGTGCCAGCAGCCCACTAGCGGGGGGGCCGGGCACCGGGGAGCTGTTTTTT CASSPLAGGPGTGELFF - TRBV7-8 TRBD2 TRBJ2-2
TGTGCCAGCAGGCGCAGGGGATCCTATAATTCACCCCTCCACTTT CASRRRGSYNSPLHF few TRBV28 - TRBJ1-6
TGTGCCAGCAGCCAACGACTGGATTCCTACGAGCAGTACTTC CASSQRLDSYEQYF - TRBV4-2 - TRBJ2-7
TGTGCCAGCCAGGGACTGCGGGAGACCCAGTACTTC CASQGLRETQYF - TRBV6-5 - TRBJ2-5
TGTGCCAGCAGCTCTATGCAAACAGGGGGCGGGTATGGCTACACCTTC CASSSMQTGGGYGYTF - TRBV7-2 TRBD1 TRBJ1-2
TGTGCCAGCAGCCACCCGGGACAGGGAAACACTGAAGCTTTCTTT CASSHPGQGNTEAFF once TRBV3-1/TRBV3-2 TRBD1 TRBJ1-1
TGTGCCAGCAGCTTAGATGCAGGGCCGGGCTACACCTTC CASSLDAGPGYTF - TRBV7-9 - TRBJ1-2
TGTGCCAGCAGCGTGTTCAGGGGAAACACAGATACGCAGTATTTT CASSVFRGNTDTQYF - TRBV9 - TRBJ2-3
TGTGCCAGCAGCCAAGATGGGGGGGAATGGAACACCGGGGAGCTGTTTTTT CASSQDGGEWNTGELFF - TRBV4-2 TRBD2 TRBJ2-2
TGTGCCAGCAGCGTAGAGGCGGGAGGGCCGGGAGAGACCCAGTACTTC CASSVEAGGPGETQYF - TRBV9 TRBD2 TRBJ2-5
TGTGCCAGCAGCCAGGACAGGGGGCCTCGAGACGAGCAGTACTTC CASSQDRGPRDEQYF - TRBV7-8 TRBD1 TRBJ2-7
TGCAGTGCTAGTAAGGGGGAAAAACTGTTTTTT CSASKGEKLFF - TRBV20-1 - TRBJ1-4
TGTGCCAGCAGCCCCTCCATTGTCGGCTACGAGCAGTACTTC CASSPSIVGYEQYF - TRBV7-2 - TRBJ2-7
TGTGCCTGGAGTCGACTAGCTTGGGAGCAGTTCTTC CAWSRLAWEQFF - TRBV30 TRBD2 TRBJ2-1
TGTGCCAGCAGCTCCGACAGGGATTCACCCCTCCACTTT CASSSDRDSPLHF - TRBV7-3 TRBD1 TRBJ1-6
TGTGCCAGCAGCTTAGCCACAGGGGCTAACTATGGCTACACCTTC CASSLATGANYGYTF - TRBV7-2 TRBD1 TRBJ1-2
TGTGCCAGTAGTATAAGGTTCGGCGGGAATAGCAATCAGCCCCAGCATTTT CASSIRFGGNSNQPQHF - TRBV19 - TRBJ1-5
TGTGCCAGCAGCGTGGACGGGGGAGCCGGGGAGCTGTTTTTT CASSVDGGAGELFF - TRBV5-4 - TRBJ2-2